A single sample gave rise to the 8 T cell receptor beta chains below, sequenced in a study of blood T cell repertoires in COVID-19. TCRdb keeps only in-frame clones here, not all; method: immunoSEQ multiplex PCR. The sample lists 150,000 to 200,000 clones; approximately 80% were seen once. Specimen: peripheral blood. These receptors all stem from a woman aged 60 to 75 with acute or convalescent COVID-19.

The chain couples TRBV5-1 to TRBJ2-5; a possible D gene is TRBD2 (6 bases). The germline V and J ends were trimmed by 0 bases and 3 bases, with 9 bases remaining between them. From germline, CDR1 is SGHRS and CDR2 YFSETQ. This CDR3 spans 14 amino acids. Here the CDR3 DNA reads TGCGCCAGCAGCTTGGTGGCGGGAAAAGAGACCCAGTACTTC. The encoded protein is CASSLVAGKETQYF.

V gene TRBV30 combines with J gene TRBJ2-3; 8 bases fit TRBD2. This CDR3 spans 16 amino acids. The V and J ends lost 0 bases and 2 bases, in that order; junction bases with no gene match: 7. Germline-derived CDR1 and CDR2 are GTSNPN and SVGIG (reference sequence). CDR3 nucleotides: TGTGCCTGGAGTGTATACGGGGGGGCATCCACAGATACGCAGTATTTT. It translates to CAWSVYGGASTDTQYF. Together with reference TRBV30 and TRBJ2-3, the CDR3 gives the full variable domain: SQTIHQWPATLVQPVGSPLSLECTVEGTSNPNLYWYRQAAGRGLQLLFYSVGIGQISSEVPQNLSASRPQDRQFILSSKKLLLSDSGFYLCAWSVYGGASTDTQYFGPGTRLTVL.

This clone showed up just a few times. This chain connects TRBV5-5 to TRBJ1-2; TRBD1 aligns across 9 bases. J was trimmed by 8 bases and V by 4 bases; bases with no gene match: 6. CDR1 and CDR2 (germline): SGHKS, YYEKEE (reference sequence). The CDR3 is made up of 13 amino acids. The chain's CDR3 is CASSLGTGMGYTF. The CDR3 coding sequence is TGTGCCAGCAGCCTTGGGACAGGGATGGGCTACACCTTC.

This clone is judged medium-sized (0.01 to 0.1%). The rearrangement links TRBV5-8 to TRBJ1-5; 7 bases are a match to TRBD1. With V trimmed by 4 bases and J by 1 base, 8 bases remained unmatched. The CDR3 consists of 16 residues. Germline lookup yields CDR1 SGHTS and CDR2 YDEGEE. The CDR3 sequence: CASSDRVFRSNQPQHF. The DNA for the CDR3 is TGTGCCAGCAGCGACAGGGTTTTTCGGAGCAATCAGCCCCAGCATTTT. The full variable domain, rest sourced from reference TRBV5-8 and TRBJ1-5, is EAGVTQSPTHLIKTRGQQATLRCSPISGHTSVYWYQQALGLGLQFLLWYDEGEERNRGNFPPRFSGRQFPNYSSELNVNALELEDSALYLCASSDRVFRSNQPQHFGDGTRLSIL.

The rearrangement uses TRBV15 and TRBJ2-7; D is undetermined. Per germline, CDR1 LNHNV and CDR2 YYDKDF (reference sequence). The V and J ends lost 0 bases and 3 bases respectively, with 6 bases between them. CDR3 length: 13 amino acids. CDR3 in DNA: TGTGCCACCAGCAGAGATTTGCGCTACGAGCAGTACTTC. Protein: CATSRDLRYEQYF. The variable domain in full, completed from reference TRBV15 and TRBJ2-7, reads DAMVIQNPRYQVTQFGKPVTLSCSQTLNHNVMYWYQQKSSQAPKLLFHYYDKDFNNEADTPDNFQSRRPNTSFCFLDIRSPGLGDTAMYLCATSRDLRYEQYFGPGTRLTVT.

The gene calls are TRBV6-5 and TRBJ1-2; 8 positions agree with TRBD1. Germline V gene data show CDR1 as MNHEY and CDR2 as SVGAGI. V shed 6 bases and J 0 bases; nucleotides not matched to a gene: 6. This CDR3 spans 15 amino acids. CDR3 DNA sequence: TGTGCCAGCAGCCGTGACAGGGGAGCTAACTATGGCTACACCTTC. Translating it yields CASSRDRGANYGYTF.

The chain links TRBV5-6 to TRBJ2-2, with D possibly matching TRBD1 (5 bases). Germline V gene lookup returns CDR1 SGHDT and CDR2 YYEEEE. This CDR3 is 15 amino acids long. V lost 2 bases and J 3 bases, leaving 11 bases between the germline ends. The CDR3 DNA reads TGTGCCAGCAGCTTTCGACAGAGCCACACCGGGGAGCTGTTTTTT. It encodes CASSFRQSHTGELFF. The complete variable domain, with remaining parts taken from reference TRBV5-6 and TRBJ2-2, reads DAGVTQSPTHLIKTRGQQVTLRCSPKSGHDTVSWYQQALGQGPQFIFQYYEEEERQRGNFPDRFSGHQFPNYSSELNVNALLLGDSALYLCASSFRQSHTGELFFGEGSRLTVL.

The chain combines TRBV5-8 with TRBJ2-5; 10 bases align to TRBD1. CDR1 SGHTS and CDR2 YDEGEE come from the germline V gene. The V and J ends lost 6 bases and 5 bases, in that order; junction bases with no gene match: 4. The CDR3 runs 13 residues. The CDR3 loop is CASTTDRGETQYF. CDR3 DNA: TGTGCCAGCACCACGGACAGGGGGGAGACCCAGTACTTC. The full variable domain, with the rest looked up from reference TRBV5-8 and TRBJ2-5, is EAGVTQSPTHLIKTRGQQATLRCSPISGHTSVYWYQQALGLGLQFLLWYDEGEERNRGNFPPRFSGRQFPNYSSELNVNALELEDSALYLCASTTDRGETQYFGPGTRLLVL.